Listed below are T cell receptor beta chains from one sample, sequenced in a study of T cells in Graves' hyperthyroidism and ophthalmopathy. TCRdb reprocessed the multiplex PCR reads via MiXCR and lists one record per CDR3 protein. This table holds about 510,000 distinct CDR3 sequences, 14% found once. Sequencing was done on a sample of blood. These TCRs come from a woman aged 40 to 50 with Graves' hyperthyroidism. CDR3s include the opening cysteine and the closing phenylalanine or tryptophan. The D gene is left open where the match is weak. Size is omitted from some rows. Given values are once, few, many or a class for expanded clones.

CASSFNSFSEQFF,TGTGCCAGCAGTTTTAACAGCTTCAGTGAGCAGTTCTTC,TRBV28,many,TRBJ2-1,.
CASSLASGNYNEQFF,TGTGCCAGCAGCTTAGCTAGCGGAAACTACAATGAGCAGTTCTTC,TRBV7-8,many,TRBJ2-1,.
CSARSISGDTQYF,TGCAGTGCTAGGAGTATCAGTGGCGATACGCAGTATTTT,TRBV20-1,many,TRBJ2-3,.
CASSPPPLSNEQFF,TGTGCCAGCAGCCCCCCCCCCTTGAGTAATGAGCAGTTCTTC,TRBV11-2,many,TRBJ2-1,.
CASSLETSGSHEQFF,TGTGCCAGCAGCTTAGAAACTAGCGGGAGTCATGAGCAGTTCTTC,TRBV7-9,.,TRBJ2-1,TRBD2
CASSEPRAGLYEQYF,TGTGCCAGTAGTGAACCCCGGGCAGGGCTATACGAGCAGTACTTC,TRBV19,few,TRBJ2-7,.
CSAGQSTYEQYF,TGCAGTGCTGGACAGTCGACGTACGAGCAGTACTTC,TRBV20-1,.,TRBJ2-7,.
CASSFGHRQETQYF,TGCGCCAGCAGCTTTGGACACCGCCAAGAGACCCAGTACTTC,TRBV5-1,.,TRBJ2-5,.
CASSEAGTGAGYEQYF,TGTGCCAGCAGTGAAGCGGGCACAGGGGCGGGATACGAGCAGTACTTC,TRBV6-1,.,TRBJ2-7,.
CASSRQHNTGELFF,TGTGCCAGCAGCCGGCAGCACAACACCGGGGAGCTGTTTTTT,TRBV14,many,TRBJ2-2,.
CASRQALTPTYGYTF,TGTGCCAGCCGACAGGCGCTGACACCAACCTATGGCTACACCTTC,TRBV27,.,TRBJ1-2,.
CSASPLGQVPQETQYF,TGCAGTGCCAGTCCCTTGGGACAGGTCCCCCAAGAGACCCAGTACTTC,TRBV20-1,many,TRBJ2-5,TRBD1
CASSQGLAAPTMNIQYF,TGTGCCAGCAGCCAAGGCCTAGCGGCCCCCACTATGAACATTCAGTACTTC,TRBV3-1,many,TRBJ2-4,TRBD2
CASSIGRLAGAETQYF,TGTGCCAGTAGTATTGGGAGACTAGCGGGAGCGGAGACCCAGTACTTC,TRBV19,many,TRBJ2-5,TRBD2
CASSLRTDSGANVLTF,TGTGCCAGCAGCCTCCGCACGGACTCTGGGGCCAACGTCCTGACTTTC,TRBV3-1,many,TRBJ2-6,.
CAWSVSSQRQETQYF,TGTGCCTGGAGTGTTTCCTCCCAGAGGCAAGAGACCCAGTACTTC,TRBV30,many,TRBJ2-5,.
CASRPGQGYNEQFF,TGTGCCAGCAGGCCGGGACAGGGTTACAATGAGCAGTTCTTC,TRBV12-3/TRBV12-4,few,TRBJ2-1,TRBD1
CACLIRPYGYTF,TGTGCCTGCCTGATAAGGCCCTATGGCTACACCTTC,TRBV30,many,TRBJ1-2,.
CASSYSGDRYGYTF,TGTGCCAGCAGTTACTCAGGGGACAGATATGGCTACACCTTC,TRBV6-5,few,TRBJ1-2,TRBD1
CASRPGLGTGELFF,TGTGCCAGCAGGCCGGGACTAGGGACCGGGGAGCTGTTTTTT,TRBV12-3/TRBV12-4,many,TRBJ2-2,TRBD2
CASSLRTGVTGELFF,TGCGCCAGCAGCCTCCGGACAGGGGTTACCGGGGAGCTGTTTTTT,TRBV5-1,.,TRBJ2-2,TRBD1
CASSPNGHAGETQYF,TGTGCCAGCAGCCCAAACGGACATGCCGGGGAGACCCAGTACTTC,TRBV9,few,TRBJ2-5,.
CATPRNTSGSDNEQFF,TGTGCCACCCCCCGTAACACTAGCGGAAGCGACAATGAGCAGTTCTTC,TRBV24-1,many,TRBJ2-1,TRBD2
CASSLDSWGQSNEQFF,TGTGCCAGCAGCTTAGATTCATGGGGACAGAGCAATGAGCAGTTCTTC,TRBV11-3,.,TRBJ2-1,TRBD1
CASSPHEGGPREQYF,TGTGCCAGCAGTCCCCATGAGGGGGGTCCGCGGGAGCAGTACTTC,TRBV28,many,TRBJ2-7,.
CASSSEATMNTEAFF,TGTGCCAGCAGCTCTGAAGCGACAATGAACACTGAAGCTTTCTTT,TRBV7-9,many,TRBJ1-1,.
CACSVSGTPLYEQYF,TGCGCCTGCAGCGTATCCGGGACCCCTCTCTACGAGCAGTACTTC,TRBV5-1,.,TRBJ2-7,.
CASTYTLRGSNEKLFF,TGTGCCAGCACCTATACGCTGAGAGGATCTAATGAAAAACTGTTTTTT,TRBV12-3/TRBV12-4,many,TRBJ1-4,.
CASSRKKGLFSYNSPLHF,TGTGCCAGCAGCCGGAAAAAAGGCCTTTTTTCTTATAATTCACCCCTCCACTTT,TRBV28,few,TRBJ1-6,.
CSARGGKGYEQYF,TGCAGTGCTAGAGGCGGGAAAGGATACGAGCAGTACTTC,TRBV20-1,many,TRBJ2-7,.
CASSLAGRPDQPQHF,TGTGCCAGCAGCTTAGCCGGACGGCCGGATCAGCCCCAGCATTTT,TRBV7-8,many,TRBJ1-5,.
CAISDPGRDVGELFF,TGTGCCATCAGTGACCCCGGGAGGGATGTCGGGGAGCTGTTTTTT,TRBV10-3,few,TRBJ2-2,TRBD2
CASRNQWGPDQETQYF,TGTGCCAGCCGAAATCAGTGGGGACCCGACCAAGAGACCCAGTACTTC,TRBV7-2,.,TRBJ2-5,.
CASRGFTYNEQFF,TGTGCCAGCAGGGGATTTACCTACAATGAGCAGTTCTTC,TRBV27,.,TRBJ2-1,.
CASSLSQPQHF,TGTGCCAGCAGCCTTTCTCAGCCCCAGCATTTT,TRBV3-1,many,TRBJ1-5,.
CASSLALAGENGYTF,TGCGCCAGCAGCCTGGCCCTAGCCGGGGAGAATGGCTACACCTTC,TRBV5-1,.,TRBJ1-2,.
CASSSRGGVNTEAFF,TGTGCTAGCAGCTCCCGGGGGGGAGTTAACACTGAAGCTTTCTTT,TRBV28,many,TRBJ1-1,.
CASSQGASGGAEQYF,TGTGCCAGCAGCCAAGGGGCTAGCGGCGGGGCCGAGCAGTACTTC,TRBV3-1,many,TRBJ2-7,TRBD2
CASSYVAGGPNNEQFF,TGTGCCAGCAGTTACGTAGCGGGAGGGCCGAACAATGAGCAGTTCTTC,TRBV6-5,.,TRBJ2-1,TRBD2
CAISETEFNTEAFF,TGTGCCATCAGTGAGACAGAATTTAACACTGAAGCTTTCTTT,TRBV10-3,many,TRBJ1-1,.
CASSPAIGRSSYEQYF,TGTGCCAGCAGTCCCGCGATAGGGAGGAGCTCCTACGAGCAGTACTTC,TRBV28,many,TRBJ2-7,.
CASSRLTPYEQYF,TGTGCCAGCAGTCGACTGACTCCCTACGAGCAGTACTTC,TRBV28,many,TRBJ2-7,.
CASSAGDGDNQPQHF,TGTGCCAGCAGCGCAGGCGATGGCGACAATCAGCCCCAGCATTTT,TRBV7-6,.,TRBJ1-5,.
CSASLGTGGMGLFF,TGCAGTGCTAGTTTGGGGACAGGGGGTATGGGGCTGTTTTTT,TRBV20-1,.,TRBJ2-2,TRBD1
CASSGRQGNPYEQYF,TGTGCCAGCAGCGGCCGACAGGGTAACCCCTACGAGCAGTACTTC,TRBV9,few,TRBJ2-7,TRBD1
CASGEGDTEAFF,TGCGCCAGCGGAGAGGGGGACACTGAAGCTTTCTTT,TRBV5-1,few,TRBJ1-1,.
CASIPYGSSNTEAFF,TGTGCCAGCATTCCCTATGGGAGCTCGAACACTGAAGCTTTCTTT,TRBV2,many,TRBJ1-1,.
CASREGRASSYEQYF,TGTGCCAGCAGGGAAGGACGGGCCAGCTCCTACGAGCAGTACTTC,TRBV2,many,TRBJ2-7,.
CASSSTSGGTGGELFF,TGTGCCAGCAGTTCTACTAGCGGGGGGACGGGCGGGGAGCTGTTTTTT,TRBV11-3,few,TRBJ2-2,TRBD2
CASTLLHENQPQHF,TGTGCCAGCACCCTACTCCACGAAAATCAGCCCCAGCATTTT,TRBV28,many,TRBJ1-5,.
CASSPRLRQGSPETQYF,TGTGCCAGCAGCCCTCGACTTAGACAGGGTTCCCCAGAGACCCAGTACTTC,TRBV9,few,TRBJ2-5,TRBD1
CASSADRRPPLHF,TGTGCCAGCAGTGCGGACCGGCGGCCACCCCTCCACTTT,TRBV6-1,many,TRBJ1-6,.
CASSLQESTNEKLFF,TGTGCCAGCAGCCTTCAGGAGTCAACTAATGAAAAACTGTTTTTT,TRBV7-9,few,TRBJ1-4,.